A single sample is the source of the 28 T cell receptor beta chains below, sequenced in a study of CD8 T cells in Susac syndrome. Random-hexamer reverse transcription was applied to roughly 0.5 to 1 ug RNA. TCRdb recomputed calls from the immunoSEQ multiplex PCR reads with MiXCR, one row per CDR3 protein. Seen here are roughly 200,000 distinct CDR3 sequences, 90% to 96% observed once, and the top ten hold about 0.093%. Sample: CD4+ T cells from PBMCs. Receptors were obtained from a human donor with multiple sclerosis.

CDR3 loop: CASSVDPGQGGSPLHF. CDR3 bases: TGTGCCAGCAGCGTAGACCCGGGGCAGGGAGGTTCACCCCTCCACTTT. The chain couples TRBV9 to TRBJ1-6; D is possibly TRBD1 (5 bases). Germline loops: CDR1 SGDLS, CDR2 YYNGEE. V lost 0 bases to trimming and J lost 9 bases, with 16 bases between them. The CDR3 loop spans 16 amino acids.

This chain connects TRBV12-3 or TRBV12-4 to TRBJ1-6; D unresolved. V lost 6 bases to trimming and J lost 10 bases, with 13 bases between them. The CDR3 is 13 residues long. CDR3 sequence: CASSLNWESPLHF. For the CDR3, the DNA is TGTGCCAGCAGCCTAAATTGGGAATCACCCCTCCACTTT.

This chain links TRBV20-1 with TRBJ2-3; D unclear. Germline V gene sequence: CDR1 DFQATT, CDR2 SNEGSKA (reference sequence). The CDR3 sequence is 15 residues long. The V gene lost 5 bases and the J gene lost 1 base, with 16 bases spanning the gap. The CDR3, as DNA: TGCAGTGCTCCTCGCGGAAGTCGGGGCACAGATACGCAGTATTTT. It translates to CSAPRGSRGTDTQYF.

This chain uses TRBV4-3 with TRBJ2-3; TRBD2 matches 15 bases. J gave up 3 bases and V 4 bases, and 11 bases lay outside the gene matches. Germline V gene sequence: CDR1 LGHNA, CDR2 YSLEER. The CDR3 has 19 amino acids. As DNA, the CDR3 is TGCGCCAGCAGCCCGGAGATGGGACTAGCGGGGGGCCGTACAGATACGCAGTATTTT. It yields the protein CASSPEMGLAGGRTDTQYF.

The chain recombines TRBV30 with TRBJ2-3; 7 nucleotides match TRBD1. This CDR3 spans 14 amino acids. Per the germline V gene, CDR1 is GTSNPN and CDR2 is SVGIG (reference sequence). With 8 bases clipped from V and 2 bases from J, the junction kept 10 bases outside the gene matches. The CDR3 protein is CAVRGHRDTDTQYF. The DNA of the CDR3 is TGTGCCGTGAGGGGGCATCGGGACACAGATACGCAGTATTTT.

The CDR3 region has the DNA TGCAGCGTTGCGGGAGGCAGTTGGAGCGCAGATACGCAGTATTTT. Its protein product is CSVAGGSWSADTQYF. This chain uses TRBV29-1 with TRBJ2-3; TRBD2 agrees at 7 bases. Unmatched junction bases numbered 11, after V lost 4 bases and J lost 4 bases. Germline assignment: CDR1 SQVTM and CDR2 ANQGSEA. The CDR3 loop spans 15 amino acids.

The V gene is TRBV18, the J gene TRBJ1-1; 10 bases are a match to TRBD1. The CDR3 contains 15 residues. The junction had 4 bases not matched to a gene; V was cut back by 6 bases and J by 0 bases. Germline V gene lookup returns CDR1 KGHSH and CDR2 LQKENI. The CDR3 region has the DNA TGTGCCAGCTCCCGGGACAGGGGATTGAACACTGAAGCTTTCTTT. Translating gives CASSRDRGLNTEAFF.

The rearrangement joins TRBV7-9 to TRBJ2-1; 7 bases are a match to TRBD2. Germline CDR1 is SEHNR and CDR2 is FQNEAQ (reference sequence). V was pared by 8 bases and J by 8 bases, with 12 bases of the junction left unmatched. The CDR3 covers 14 residues. The CDR3 nucleotides are TGTGCCAGCGGCAAGCGGGGACTGGGGGATGAGCAGTTCTTC. It encodes CASGKRGLGDEQFF.

V is TRBV29-1 and J is TRBJ1-2; D not resolved. This CDR3 has 14 amino acids. Trimming shortened V by 6 bases and J by 4 bases, and 18 bases separated the two germline ends. Germline V CDR1 and CDR2: SQVTM, ANQGSEA. The CDR3 nucleotides are TGCAGCGTCCTTCTCCCCGGGTCTTCCTATGGCTACACCTTC. It translates to CSVLLPGSSYGYTF.

V is TRBV7-2 and J is TRBJ2-3; TRBD1 is a possible D gene (5 bases). This CDR3 region has 15 residues. V lost 1 base, J lost 1 base, and 9 bases lay in between. Germline V gene lookup returns CDR1 SGHTA and CDR2 FQGNSA. CDR3 sequence reads: CASSLEGAGTDTQYF. CDR3 in DNA: TGTGCCAGCAGCTTAGAAGGGGCTGGCACAGATACGCAGTATTTT.

This rearrangement joins TRBV29-1 to TRBJ2-5; TRBD1 matches 7 bases. The CDR3 runs 16 residues. CDR1 and CDR2 from the germline V gene are SQVTM and ANQGSEA. Trimming cost V 6 bases and J 1 base; bases outside gene matches: 14. The chain's CDR3 is CSVDYPRDRAQETQYF. DNA for the CDR3: TGCAGCGTAGATTACCCACGGGACAGAGCCCAAGAGACCCAGTACTTC. Based on the CDR3 plus reference TRBV29-1 and TRBJ2-5, the full variable domain is SAVISQKPSRDICQRGTSLTIQCQVDSQVTMMFWYRQQPGQSLTLIATANQGSEATYESGFVIDKFPISRPNLTFSTLTVSNMSPEDSSIYLCSVDYPRDRAQETQYFGPGTRLLVL.

The chain couples TRBV9 to TRBJ2-1, with 7 bases that match TRBD2. The CDR3 is made up of 12 amino acids. Germline lookup yields CDR1 SGDLS and CDR2 YYNGEE. The V and J ends lost 7 bases and 7 bases, in that order; junction bases with no gene match: 5. The CDR3 DNA reads as TGTGCCAGCGGGTTCGGGGGGAATGAGCAGTTCTTC. It encodes CASGFGGNEQFF.

The chain is built from TRBV12-3 or TRBV12-4 and TRBJ2-5, with a tentative D call TRBD2 (5 bases). The length of the CDR3 is 13 residues. Trimming removed 7 bases from V and 1 base from J, with 10 bases in between. Here the CDR3 reads CASKRTGQETQYF. CDR3 in DNA: TGTGCCAGCAAGCGGACGGGCCAAGAGACCCAGTACTTC.

This chain uses TRBV12-3 or TRBV12-4 with TRBJ2-7, with a possible D match to TRBD1 (5 bases). This CDR3 is built from 14 residues. The V end was cut by 2 bases, the J end by 3 bases, with 11 bases between. CDR3 DNA sequence: TGTGCCAGCAGTTTACAGGGTCTATACTACGAGCAGTACTTC. The encoded protein is CASSLQGLYYEQYF.

The V call is TRBV30, the J call TRBJ1-1; TRBD1 is a possible D gene (5 bases). The germline V gene has CDR1 GTSNPN and CDR2 SVGIG (reference sequence). With 4 bases removed from V and 0 bases from J, the gap between germline ends came to 15 bases. CDR3 length equals 15 residues. CDR3 coding DNA: TGTGCCTGGAAACAGGTTGGACGGATGAACACTGAAGCTTTCTTT. This gives the protein CAWKQVGRMNTEAFF.

The gene calls are TRBV29-1 and TRBJ2-5; 8 bases agree with TRBD1. CDR1 is SQVTM, CDR2 ANQGSEA, per germline. The length of the CDR3 is 15 residues. The V segment lost 3 bases and the J segment 1 base; nucleotides outside the gene matches: 7. The CDR3: CSVDGLTGAQETQYF. The CDR3 nucleotides are TGCAGCGTTGATGGATTGACAGGGGCCCAAGAGACCCAGTACTTC.

The chain links TRBV7-9 to TRBJ2-6; D is undetermined. Germline V CDR1 and CDR2: SEHNR, FQNEAQ (reference sequence). CDR3 size: 16 residues. Trimming removed 5 bases from V and 4 bases from J, with 15 bases in between. CDR3 loop: CASSIRPGWGANVLTF. CDR3 DNA sequence: TGTGCCAGCAGCATTAGGCCCGGTTGGGGGGCCAACGTCCTGACTTTC.

This clonotype was detected only once. Here the CDR3 DNA reads TGTGCCAGCGGAGAGGTGGGCCGGCGTTATACGCCCCAGCATTTT. Translating gives CASGEVGRRYTPQHF. This chain uses TRBV19 with TRBJ1-5; D is unclear. Germline V gives CDR1 LNHDA, CDR2 SQIVND (reference sequence). Trimming stripped 9 bases from V and 9 bases from J, with 24 bases between. The CDR3 covers 15 residues.

The chain recombines TRBV30 with TRBJ1-1; no firm D call. The V gene lost 4 bases and the J gene lost 5 bases, with 11 bases spanning the gap. Germline values: CDR1 GTSNPN, CDR2 SVGIG (reference sequence). The CDR3 sequence is 12 residues long. The CDR3 sequence: CAWKDPGTEAFF. CDR3 bases: TGTGCCTGGAAGGACCCGGGTACTGAAGCTTTCTTT.

This sequence joins TRBV29-1 and TRBJ2-3; 8 bases match TRBD1. Germline trimming cut 5 bases from V and 1 base from J; bases unmatched to any gene: 11. This CDR3 comprises 16 residues. Germline V gene data show CDR1 as SQVTM and CDR2 as ANQGSEA. CDR3 residues: CSVSRRQGTGTDTQYF. CDR3 coding DNA: TGCAGCGTTAGTAGAAGACAGGGGACAGGCACAGATACGCAGTATTTT.

V is TRBV3-1 and J is TRBJ2-5, with 8 bases identical to TRBD2. Trimming at V came to 4 bases and at J to 1 base, leaving 11 bases not matched to a gene. The CDR3 has 17 amino acids. The germline CDR1 and CDR2 sequences are LGHDT and YNNKEL (reference sequence). The CDR3 region has the DNA TGTGCCAGCAGCCCTCTGATGATAGCGGGGCCCCAAGAGACCCAGTACTTC. Translating it yields CASSPLMIAGPQETQYF.

The chain couples TRBV7-2 to TRBJ1-6, with unresolved D. The V gene lost 5 bases and the J gene lost 7 bases, with 6 bases spanning the gap. CDR1 is SGHTA and CDR2 is FQGNSA in the germline V gene. The CDR3 is 12 amino acids. CDR3 sequence (DNA): TGTGCCAGCAGCATGGTAAATTCACCCCTCCACTTT. Translating gives CASSMVNSPLHF.

V usage is TRBV6-5 and J usage is TRBJ1-6; D may be TRBD1 (5 bases). The CDR3 covers 15 residues. CDR1 and CDR2 (germline): MNHEY, SVGAGI. With 8 bases removed from V and 7 bases from J, the gap between germline ends came to 18 bases. CDR3 coding DNA: TGTGCCAGCGGGGTGACCGGGACGGCAAATTCACCCCTCCACTTT. Protein sequence: CASGVTGTANSPLHF.

The rearrangement uses TRBV10-3 and TRBJ2-7; 8 positions agree with TRBD1. The CDR3 length is 14 residues. Germline CDR1 is ENHRY and CDR2 is SYGVKD. The ends lost 11 bases at V and 3 bases at J; junction bases unmatched: 12. The chain's CDR3 is CASNPGQGSYEQYF. The CDR3 nucleotides are TGTGCCTCCAATCCCGGACAGGGAAGCTACGAGCAGTACTTC.

This clonotype appeared once. The chain is built from TRBV5-1 and TRBJ2-7, with 9 bases identical to TRBD2. V gave up 5 bases and J gave up 0 bases; unmatched junction bases: 6. Germline-derived CDR1 and CDR2 are SGHRS and YFSETQ. The CDR3 has 15 amino acids. CDR3 nucleotides: TGCGCCAGCAGTACGAGCGGGGGGATCTCCTACGAGCAGTACTTC. Its translation: CASSTSGGISYEQYF.

The rearrangement joins TRBV20-1 to TRBJ2-1, with D possibly matching TRBD2 (6 bases). This CDR3 region has 15 residues. Germline CDR1 DFQATT, CDR2 SNEGSKA (reference sequence). The ends were cut back, 1 base at V and 0 bases at J, with 10 bases in the middle. The CDR3 DNA reads TGCAGTGCTAGAGGTCTAGCGCACTCCTACAATGAGCAGTTCTTC. Translated: CSARGLAHSYNEQFF.

The chain combines TRBV24-1 with TRBJ2-1; a possible D gene is TRBD1 (6 bases). The germline V and J ends were trimmed by 7 bases and 0 bases, with 6 bases remaining between them. Germline CDR1 reads KGHDR; CDR2 reads SFDVKD. This CDR3 spans 13 amino acids. In DNA, the CDR3 is TGTGCCACCAGGGACAGCTCCTACAATGAGCAGTTCTTC. It specifies CATRDSSYNEQFF.

This sequence joins TRBV7-9 and TRBJ2-1; TRBD2 matches at 7 bases. CDR1 is SEHNR, CDR2 FQNEAQ, per germline (reference sequence). This CDR3 is 15 amino acids long. Trimming removed 7 bases from V and 0 bases from J; junction bases left unmatched: 6. The CDR3 loop is CASKPAGSSYNEQFF. The DNA of the CDR3 is TGTGCCAGCAAACCAGCGGGGAGCTCCTACAATGAGCAGTTCTTC.